These 31 T cell receptor beta chains originate from one sample sequenced in a study of post-analysis software for immune sequencing data. Whole-study results and caveats: The five TRBV segments detected at higher frequency in patients than in controls included TRBV5-6, TRBV5-1 and TRBV20-1.

These receptors have no known antigen. cDNA libraries for TCR beta contained unique molecular identifiers. Each CDR3 protein gets one entry after TCRdb re-called the PCR reads with MiXCR. The table lists approximately 350,000 distinct CDR3 sequences, around a third of them singletons. The sequencing input was blood. The source of these receptors is a girl between 5 and 17 years old with multiple sclerosis.

The chain employs TRBV9 and TRBJ1-2, with D hard to call. The CDR3 has 16 amino acids. Per the germline V gene, CDR1 is SGDLS and CDR2 is YYNGEE. The V gene lost 0 bases and the J gene lost 0 bases, with 12 bases spanning the gap. CDR3 residues: CASSVGGRQANYGYTF. Written as DNA, the CDR3 is TGTGCCAGCAGCGTAGGCGGTCGGCAGGCTAACTATGGCTACACCTTC.

There are a few counts of this clonotype. The chain employs TRBV9 and TRBJ2-3; 9 bases fit TRBD2. Germline assignment: CDR1 SGDLS and CDR2 YYNGEE. This CDR3 spans 17 amino acids. V gave up 2 bases and J gave up 2 bases; unmatched junction bases: 9. CDR3 nucleotides: TGTGCCAGCAGCGTGGGACAATCTAGCGGGGTCACAGATACGCAGTATTTT. This gives the protein CASSVGQSSGVTDTQYF.

The sample holds a few counts of this clonotype. V and J are TRBV7-2 and TRBJ2-3; D remains unclear. Germline V lookup: CDR1 SGHTA, CDR2 FQGNSA. This CDR3 region has 12 residues. The ends were cut back, 1 base at V and 9 bases at J, with 8 bases in the middle. In DNA form, the CDR3 reads TGTGCCAGCAGCTTAGGGCTGAAAACGCAGTATTTT. It specifies CASSLGLKTQYF.

The chain recombines TRBV18 with TRBJ2-1, with TRBD2 identical over 11 bases. Looked up from germline, CDR1 is KGHSH and CDR2 is LQKENI. After removal of 0 bases from V and 4 bases from J, the junction contained 2 bases not matched to a gene. CDR3 size: 16 residues. CDR3 nucleotides: TGTGCCAGCTCACCACCGGGACTAGCGGATTACAATGAGCAGTTCTTC. Encoded protein: CASSPPGLADYNEQFF.

J is TRBJ2-1 and V is TRBV4-1, with 9 bases that match TRBD2. Germline assignment: CDR1 MGHRA and CDR2 YSYEKL. With V trimmed by 0 bases and J by 2 bases, 2 bases remained unmatched. CDR3 length equals 16 residues. In DNA form, the CDR3 reads TGCGCCAGCAGCCAAGATGCTAGCGGGGCCTACAATGAGCAGTTCTTC. This encodes CASSQDASGAYNEQFF.

This clonotype has a single count. The chain uses TRBV20-1 and TRBJ1-2; D remains ambiguous. The V end lost 5 bases, the J end lost 1 base, and 8 bases lay between the germline ends. The CDR3 has 12 amino acids. Germline CDR1 and CDR2: DFQATT and SNEGSKA (reference sequence). The CDR3 sequence: CSAPHLNYGYTF. Here the CDR3 DNA reads TGCAGTGCTCCTCACCTTAACTATGGCTACACCTTC.

The J gene is TRBJ2-5, the V gene TRBV5-1; a weak D match, TRBD2 (5 bases). The germline gives CDR1 SGHRS, CDR2 YFSETQ. Trimming removed 4 bases at V and 4 bases at J, with 11 bases between. The CDR3 contains 13 residues. The CDR3 reads CASSRPSTETQYF. The CDR3 region has the DNA TGCGCCAGCAGCCGCCCTAGCACAGAGACCCAGTACTTC.

This clonotype has only a few counts. The chain links TRBV10-3 to TRBJ1-6; D possibly corresponds to TRBD1 (5 bases). V lost 3 bases and J lost 10, with 10 bases in between. Germline V gives CDR1 ENHRY, CDR2 SYGVKD. This CDR3 is 13 amino acids long. The CDR3 region has the DNA TGTGCCATCAGTGACGGGGCAGAGTCACCCCTCCACTTT. Protein product: CAISDGAESPLHF.

This clonotype was counted ten times or more. The rearrangement uses TRBV5-1 and TRBJ2-7; D gene uncertain. CDR3 length: 11 residues. Germline CDR1 reads SGHRS; CDR2 reads YFSETQ. Trimming removed 0 bases from V and 6 bases from J, with 4 bases in between. The CDR3 sequence is CASSLGAEQYF. The CDR3 DNA reads TGCGCCAGCAGCTTGGGGGCCGAGCAGTACTTC. Looking up the rest from reference TRBV5-1 and TRBJ2-7 gives the full variable domain: KAGVTQTPRYLIKTRGQQVTLSCSPISGHRSVSWYQQTPGQGLQFLFEYFSETQRNKGNFPGRFSGRQFSNSRSEMNVSTLELGDSALYLCASSLGAEQYFGPGTRLTVT.

The chain carries TRBV12-3 or TRBV12-4 and TRBJ1-2, with a possible D match to TRBD1 (6 bases). Trimming stripped 3 bases from V and 8 bases from J, with 16 bases between. The CDR3 has 14 residues. CDR3 region: CASSLQGLGWGYTF. The CDR3 nucleotides read TGTGCCAGCAGTTTGCAGGGGCTGGGATGGGGCTACACCTTC.

The rearrangement links TRBV9 to TRBJ2-3; D may be TRBD1 (6 bases). CDR3 length equals 16 residues. V shed 3 bases and J shed 1 base, with 15 bases lying between them. The V gene's germline CDR1 is SGDLS and CDR2 YYNGEE. The CDR3 loop reads CASSAYRDTGTDTQYF. In DNA, the CDR3 is TGTGCCAGCAGCGCCTACCGGGACACAGGCACAGATACGCAGTATTTT. The full variable domain, its missing parts supplied by reference TRBV9 and TRBJ2-3, is DSGVTQTPKHLITATGQRVTLRCSPRSGDLSVYWYQQSLDQGLQFLIQYYNGEERAKGNILERFSAQQFPDLHSELNLSSLELGDSALYFCASSAYRDTGTDTQYFGPGTRLTVL.

The chain carries TRBV2 and TRBJ2-3; tentative D call: TRBD1 (6 bases). Looked up from germline, CDR1 is SNHLY and CDR2 is FYNNEI. Trimming shortened V by 6 bases and J by 6 bases, and 19 bases separated the two germline ends. This CDR3 region has 15 residues. CDR3 sequence (DNA): TGTGCCAGCAGCCGTACGGGACACGAAATTGATACGCAGTATTTT. Amino acid sequence: CASSRTGHEIDTQYF.

The V call is TRBV4-2, the J call TRBJ2-4; D is perhaps TRBD1 or TRBD2 (5 bases each). Trimming shortened V by 1 base and J by 13 bases, and 17 bases separated the two germline ends. This CDR3 region has 14 residues. Germline assignment: CDR1 LGHNA and CDR2 YNFKEQ. CDR3 coding DNA: TGTGCCAGCAGCCAAGCGGGGACCTGGGGTAAGCAGTACTTC. Protein sequence: CASSQAGTWGKQYF.

The chain employs TRBV7-9 and TRBJ2-7, with 8 bases lining up with TRBD1. The CDR3 has 19 residues. CDR1 and CDR2 (germline): SEHNR, FQNEAQ (reference sequence). The trim removed 6 bases at V and 3 bases at J, leaving 22 bases unmatched. CDR3 in amino acids: CASSSPGQGTGGGSYEQYF. DNA for the CDR3: TGTGCCAGCAGTTCCCCCGGACAGGGAACCGGAGGAGGGAGCTACGAGCAGTACTTC. The variable domain in full, with the rest retrieved from reference TRBV7-9 and TRBJ2-7, is DTGVSQNPRHKITKRGQNVTFRCDPISEHNRLYWYRQTLGQGPEFLTYFQNEAQLEKSRLLSDRFSAERPKGSFSTLEIQRTEQGDSAMYLCASSSPGQGTGGGSYEQYFGPGTRLTVT.

The table lists this clonotype with a few counts. The chain employs TRBV20-1 and TRBJ2-3; D may be TRBD2 (5 bases). Trimming took 1 base from V and 0 from J, leaving 11 bases between them. Per the germline V gene, CDR1 is DFQATT and CDR2 is SNEGSKA (reference sequence). The CDR3 runs to 15 residues. For the CDR3, the DNA is TGCAGTGCTAGAGGGAGAGCGGATAGCACAGATACGCAGTATTTT. This codes for CSARGRADSTDTQYF.

This clonotype was counted between two and nine times. V gene TRBV18 combines with J gene TRBJ2-7, with D hard to call. V lost 3 bases, J lost 2 bases, and 8 bases lay in between. Germline V gene sequence: CDR1 KGHSH, CDR2 LQKENI. CDR3 length: 13 amino acids. CDR3 loop: CASSPSNPYEQYF. The CDR3 DNA sequence: TGTGCCAGCTCACCCTCAAATCCCTACGAGCAGTACTTC.

This clonotype was observed a few times. The chain couples TRBV5-5 to TRBJ2-3, with D unclear. This CDR3 region has 13 residues. Germline V gene sequence: CDR1 SGHKS, CDR2 YYEKEE (reference sequence). Trimming removed 2 bases at V and 3 bases at J, with 7 bases between. The CDR3 DNA sequence: TGTGCCAGCAGCTTCGATCTAACAGATACGCAGTATTTT. Protein: CASSFDLTDTQYF.

The chain employs TRBV20-1 and TRBJ2-1, with TRBD1 identical over 9 bases. CDR3 length: 13 amino acids. The germline V gene encodes CDR1 DFQATT and CDR2 SNEGSKA (reference sequence). The ends lost 7 bases at V and 5 bases at J; junction bases unmatched: 6. CDR3 residues: CSGQGGRHNEQFF. CDR3 coding DNA: TGCAGTGGACAGGGGGGGCGACACAATGAGCAGTTCTTC.

This chain joins TRBV20-1 and TRBJ2-5; 9 bases agree with TRBD2. V lost 3 bases and J lost 0; bases outside the gene matches: 5. The CDR3 has 15 residues. Germline V CDR1 and CDR2: DFQATT, SNEGSKA (reference sequence). For the CDR3, the DNA is TGCAGTGCTAGCGGGCTAGCGGGGTACCAAGAGACCCAGTACTTC. Protein: CSASGLAGYQETQYF.

This clonotype was detected only a few times. This sequence joins TRBV2 and TRBJ2-5; 11 positions match TRBD2. Germline V gives CDR1 SNHLY, CDR2 FYNNEI. The V and J ends lost 2 bases and 7 bases, in that order; junction bases with no gene match: 15. This CDR3 is built from 18 residues. CDR3 in amino acids: CASSESLSSGGRKRTQYF. The CDR3 DNA is TGTGCCAGCAGTGAATCCCTCTCTAGCGGGGGGCGGAAGAGGACCCAGTACTTC. Complete variable domain (other parts from reference TRBV2 and TRBJ2-5): EPEVTQTPSHQVTQMGQEVILRCVPISNHLYFYWYRQILGQKVEFLVSFYNNEISEKSEIFDDQFSVERPDGSNFTLKIRSTKLEDSAMYFCASSESLSSGGRKRTQYFGPGTRLLVL.

The genes are TRBV29-1 and TRBJ2-7; TRBD2 agrees at 7 bases. The CDR3 is made up of 13 amino acids. Germline CDR1 and CDR2: SQVTM and ANQGSEA. The V and J ends lost 4 bases and 2 bases, in that order; junction bases with no gene match: 5. CDR3 bases: TGCAGCGTTGCGCTAGCGGCTGCCTACGAGCAGTACTTC. Its protein is CSVALAAAYEQYF.

The V and J genes are TRBV10-3 and TRBJ1-1; D gene ambiguous. V was shortened by 0 bases and J by 5 bases, with 13 bases between the two germline ends. The CDR3 runs to 15 residues. CDR1 and CDR2 (germline): ENHRY, SYGVKD. CDR3: CAISESDRLGTEAFF. The CDR3 DNA is TGTGCCATCAGTGAGTCCGACCGGCTAGGGACTGAAGCTTTCTTT.

The chain links TRBV7-2 to TRBJ1-1, with a tentative D call TRBD1 (5 bases). From germline, CDR1 is SGHTA and CDR2 FQGNSA. This CDR3 contains 15 residues. Trimming shortened V by 5 bases and J by 3 bases, and 16 bases separated the two germline ends. In DNA form, the CDR3 reads TGTGCCAGCAGCAGCGTGGGAGGGGTGTACACTGAAGCTTTCTTT. Its protein is CASSSVGGVYTEAFF.

A few counts support this clonotype. The chain carries TRBV4-3 and TRBJ2-6; TRBD1 matches at 11 bases. The CDR3 is 21 residues long. V lost 3 bases, J lost 0 bases, and 13 bases stayed unmatched. The germline gives CDR1 LGHNA, CDR2 YSLEER. This CDR3 reads CASSHRDRGFLGVSGANVLTF. The CDR3 DNA follows: TGCGCCAGCAGCCATCGGGACAGGGGGTTTTTAGGGGTCTCTGGGGCCAACGTCCTGACTTTC.

The chain joins TRBV12-3 or TRBV12-4 to TRBJ1-2; TRBD1 matches at 9 bases. The CDR3 runs 14 residues. Trimming removed 6 bases from V and 8 bases from J; junction bases left unmatched: 10. The DNA of the CDR3 is TGTGCCAGCAGAGGTACAGGGGGCGCGGAAGGCTACACCTTC. It encodes CASRGTGGAEGYTF.

This clonotype appeared a few times. This sequence joins TRBV5-6 and TRBJ1-5; no definite D call. The length of the CDR3 is 12 residues. CDR1 SGHDT and CDR2 YYEEEE come from the germline V gene. The V end lost 5 bases, the J end lost 8 bases, and 11 bases lay between the germline ends. The CDR3 bases are TGTGCCAGCAGTATCTGGGCGAAGCCCCAGCATTTT. Its translation: CASSIWAKPQHF.

The chain links TRBV28 to TRBJ2-5, with 8 positions matching TRBD2. Losses at the gene ends were 3 bases for V and 5 bases for J; bases not matched to a gene: 11. The CDR3 extends over 16 amino acids. Germline values: CDR1 MDHEN, CDR2 SYDVKM. In nucleotides, the CDR3 is TGTGCCAGCAGTTTTATCGGGTCGGGGGGGCGTGAGACCCAGTACTTC. Protein product: CASSFIGSGGRETQYF. Based on the CDR3 plus reference TRBV28 and TRBJ2-5, the full variable domain is DVKVTQSSRYLVKRTGEKVFLECVQDMDHENMFWYRQDPGLGLRLIYFSYDVKMKEKGDIPEGYSVSREKKERFSLILESASTNQTSMYLCASSFIGSGGRETQYFGPGTRLLVL.

The chain has TRBV21-1 and TRBJ2-3; the listed D gene, TRBD1, was not tested against the DNA. TRBV21-1 is an annotated pseudogene. The CDR3 is 15 amino acids. Written as DNA, the CDR3 is TGTGCCAGCGCCCCGGCGAGGAGAGGAACAGATACGCAGTATTTT. As protein: CASAPARRGTDTQYF.

This clonotype turned up a few times. V is TRBV3-1 and J is TRBJ2-7; D is unresolved. The CDR3 spans 13 residues. CDR1 is LGHDT and CDR2 is YNNKEL in the germline V gene (reference sequence). V shed 4 bases and J shed 7 bases, with 14 bases lying between them. The CDR3 reads CASSRPLGYEQYF. The CDR3 DNA reads TGTGCCAGCAGCCGCCCGCTAGGGTATGAGCAGTACTTC.

This rearrangement joins TRBV20-1 to TRBJ1-1, with D possibly matching TRBD1 (6 bases). CDR3 length: 13 residues. Between the trimmed V and J ends, which lost 3 bases and 0 bases, there was a span of 8 bases. Germline V gene data show CDR1 as DFQATT and CDR2 as SNEGSKA (reference sequence). In DNA form, the CDR3 reads TGCAGTGCTAGGGGGGCAATGAACACTGAAGCTTTCTTT. Encoded protein: CSARGAMNTEAFF.

The rearrangement uses TRBV12-3 or TRBV12-4 and TRBJ2-2, with D possibly TRBD1 on 6 matching bases. This CDR3 contains 16 residues. Trimming removed 3 bases at V and 4 bases at J, with 15 bases between. For the CDR3, the DNA is TGTGCCAGCAGTTTGGCCCAGGGGATAGTCACCGGGGAGCTGTTTTTT. Translation: CASSLAQGIVTGELFF.